A single T cell receptor (beta chain) is shown here with its context. The junction departs from the called germline gene at one end, perhaps through a read error. These data belong to a study of resident and recirculating memory T cells in vitiligo. TCRdb's table, derived via immunoSEQ multiplex PCR, lists solely in-frame clones and lacks some. The repertoire has about 76,000 clones, under 95% of them found once; the top ten carry 4% to 5.5%. This CDR3 region has 18 residues. The germline gives CDR1 MGHRA, CDR2 YSYEKL. No patient showed confetti depigmentation, a clinical sign of active disease. The source of this sequence is a male donor with vitiligo. The sample consisted of blood. The chain recombines TRBV4-1 with TRBJ1-5; TRBD1 agrees at 12 bases. In DNA form, the CDR3 reads TGCGCCAGCAGTCAAGGGCCGGGACAGGGGGCGAGCAATCAGCCCCAGCATTTT. It specifies CASSQGPGQGASNQPQHF.